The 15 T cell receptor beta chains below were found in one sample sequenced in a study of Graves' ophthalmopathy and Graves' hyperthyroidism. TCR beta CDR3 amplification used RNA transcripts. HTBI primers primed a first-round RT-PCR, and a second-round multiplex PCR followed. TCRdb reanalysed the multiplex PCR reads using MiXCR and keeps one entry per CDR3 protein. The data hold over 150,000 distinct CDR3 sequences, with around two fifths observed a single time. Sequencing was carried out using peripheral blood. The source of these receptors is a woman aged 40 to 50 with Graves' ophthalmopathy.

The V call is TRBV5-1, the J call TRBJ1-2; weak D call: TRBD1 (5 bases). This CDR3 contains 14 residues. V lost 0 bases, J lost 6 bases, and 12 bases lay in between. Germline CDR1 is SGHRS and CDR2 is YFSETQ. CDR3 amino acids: CASSLGQRNNGYTF. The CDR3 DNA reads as TGCGCCAGCAGCTTGGGACAGCGGAATAATGGCTACACCTTC.

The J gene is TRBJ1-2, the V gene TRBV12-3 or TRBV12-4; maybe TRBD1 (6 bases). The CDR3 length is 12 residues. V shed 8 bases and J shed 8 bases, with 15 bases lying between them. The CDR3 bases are TGTGCCAGCTCAAAACAGGGAGAGGGCTACACCTTC. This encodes CASSKQGEGYTF.

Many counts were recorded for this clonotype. The CDR3 region has the DNA TGCAGTGCTAGAGACTTAACGGGGTCCACTGAAGCTTTCTTT. Its translation: CSARDLTGSTEAFF. The chain employs TRBV20-1 and TRBJ1-1; D gene ambiguous. CDR3 length: 14 amino acids. Trimming cost V 0 bases and J 4 bases, with 12 bases left between them. CDR1 is DFQATT and CDR2 is SNEGSKA in the germline V gene (reference sequence).

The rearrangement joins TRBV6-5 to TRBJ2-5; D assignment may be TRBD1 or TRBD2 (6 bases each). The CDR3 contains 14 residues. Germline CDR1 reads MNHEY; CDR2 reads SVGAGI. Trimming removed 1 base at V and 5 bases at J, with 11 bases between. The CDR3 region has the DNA TGTGCCAGCAGTTACTTGGGGGGCGGGGAGACCCAGTACTTC. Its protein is CASSYLGGGETQYF.

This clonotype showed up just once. The CDR3 bases are TGTGCCAGCAGCCAGGTCACATTCTATGGCTACACCTTC. Translating it yields CASSQVTFYGYTF. The gene calls are TRBV3-1 and TRBJ1-2; D gene ambiguous. There are 13 residues in the CDR3. V lost 3 bases to trimming and J lost 4 bases, with 9 bases between them. CDR1 LGHDT and CDR2 YNNKEL come from the germline V gene (reference sequence).

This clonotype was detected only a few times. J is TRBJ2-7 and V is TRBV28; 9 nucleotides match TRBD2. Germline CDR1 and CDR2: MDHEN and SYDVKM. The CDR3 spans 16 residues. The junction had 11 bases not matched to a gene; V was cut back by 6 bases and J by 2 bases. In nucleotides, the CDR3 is TGTGCCAGCAGGAGAAGTAGCGGGAGCGTCGCCTACGAGCAGTACTTC. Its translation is CASRRSSGSVAYEQYF.

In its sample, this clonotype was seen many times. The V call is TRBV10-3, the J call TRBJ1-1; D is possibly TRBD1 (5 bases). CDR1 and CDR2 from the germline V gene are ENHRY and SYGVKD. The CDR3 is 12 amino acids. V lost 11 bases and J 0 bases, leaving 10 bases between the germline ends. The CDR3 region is CAAGGMNTEAFF. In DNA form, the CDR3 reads TGTGCCGCCGGGGGAATGAACACTGAAGCTTTCTTT.

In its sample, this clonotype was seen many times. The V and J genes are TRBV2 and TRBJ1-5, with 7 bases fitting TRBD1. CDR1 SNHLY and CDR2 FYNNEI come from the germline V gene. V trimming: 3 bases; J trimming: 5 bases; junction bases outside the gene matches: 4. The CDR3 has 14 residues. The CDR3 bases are TGTGCCAGCAGTGACGAAAGGGGGCATCAGCCCCAGCATTTT. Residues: CASSDERGHQPQHF.

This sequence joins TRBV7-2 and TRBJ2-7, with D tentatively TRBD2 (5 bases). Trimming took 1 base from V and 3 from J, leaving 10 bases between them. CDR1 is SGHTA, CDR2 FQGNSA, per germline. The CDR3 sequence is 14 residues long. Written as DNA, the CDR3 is TGTGCCAGCAGCTTAGGTAGAGGGATCTACGAGCAGTACTTC. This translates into CASSLGRGIYEQYF. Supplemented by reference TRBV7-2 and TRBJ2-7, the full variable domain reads GAGVSQSPSNKVTEKGKDVELRCDPISGHTALYWYRQSLGQGLEFLIYFQGNSAPDKSGLPSDRFSAERTGGSVSTLTIQRTQQEDSAVYLCASSLGRGIYEQYFGPGTRLTVT.

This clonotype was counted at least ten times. CDR3 nucleotide sequence: TGTGCCAGTAGTAAGGTCAGGGACAGGGGTTACAATCAGCCCCAGCATTTT. It specifies CASSKVRDRGYNQPQHF. This chain links TRBV19 with TRBJ1-5; 10 bases agree with TRBD1. The J segment lost 3 bases and the V segment lost 4 bases, leaving 9 bases of the junction unmatched. CDR3 length equals 17 residues. CDR1 and CDR2 (germline): LNHDA, SQIVND (reference sequence).

CDR3 loop: CASSASGTGNRYTGELFF. The CDR3 nucleotides are TGTGCCAGCAGTGCGTCCGGGACAGGGAACCGATACACCGGGGAGCTGTTTTTT. The rearrangement links TRBV6-1 to TRBJ2-2, with 9 bases lining up with TRBD1. The V and J ends lost 4 bases and 3 bases, in that order; junction bases with no gene match: 12. This CDR3 comprises 18 residues. Germline V CDR1 and CDR2: MNHNS, SASEGT.

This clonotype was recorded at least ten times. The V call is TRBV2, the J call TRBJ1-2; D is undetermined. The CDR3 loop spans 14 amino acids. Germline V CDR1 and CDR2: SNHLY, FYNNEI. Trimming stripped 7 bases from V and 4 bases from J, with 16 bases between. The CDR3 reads CASISMTKLYGYTF. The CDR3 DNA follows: TGTGCCAGCATTTCTATGACAAAACTCTATGGCTACACCTTC. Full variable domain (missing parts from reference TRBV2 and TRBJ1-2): EPEVTQTPSHQVTQMGQEVILRCVPISNHLYFYWYRQILGQKVEFLVSFYNNEISEKSEIFDDQFSVERPDGSNFTLKIRSTKLEDSAMYFCASISMTKLYGYTFGSGTRLTVV.

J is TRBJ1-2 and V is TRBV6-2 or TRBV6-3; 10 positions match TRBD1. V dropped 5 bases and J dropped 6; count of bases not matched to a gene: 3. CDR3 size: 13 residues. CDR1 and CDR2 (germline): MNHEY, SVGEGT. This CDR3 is CASSRQGAHGYTF. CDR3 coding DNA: TGTGCCAGCAGTAGACAGGGGGCGCATGGCTACACCTTC.

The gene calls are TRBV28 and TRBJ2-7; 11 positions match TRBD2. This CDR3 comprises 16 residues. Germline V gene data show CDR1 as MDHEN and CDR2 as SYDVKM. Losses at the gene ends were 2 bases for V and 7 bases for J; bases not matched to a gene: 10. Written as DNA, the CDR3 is TGTGCCAGCAGTTTAACGGTAGCGGGAGGGATTCTGGAGCAGTACTTC. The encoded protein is CASSLTVAGGILEQYF.

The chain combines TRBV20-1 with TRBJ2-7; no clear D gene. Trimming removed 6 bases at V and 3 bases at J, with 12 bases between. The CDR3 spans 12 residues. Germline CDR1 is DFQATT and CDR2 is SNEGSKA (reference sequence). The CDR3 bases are TGCAGTGCCCCTATCACAGTCTACGAGCAGTACTTC. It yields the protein CSAPITVYEQYF.